This passage covers 30 T cell receptor beta chains from one sample sequenced in a study of blood T cell repertoires in COVID-19. Measured with immunoSEQ multiplex PCR; TCRdb has only the in-frame clones, and not every one. The sample carries approximately 170,000 clones, just under 90% recorded once. Material: peripheral blood. The receptor set was obtained from a man between 18 and 29 years old with active or convalescent COVID-19.

This clone was seen only a few times. The chain links TRBV24-1 to TRBJ1-2; 10 nucleotides agree with TRBD1. Per germline, CDR1 KGHDR and CDR2 SFDVKD. CDR3 length: 17 residues. J lost 6 bases, V lost 4 bases, and 13 bases had no gene match. This chain's CDR3 is CATSDSSDRGQGNGYTF. CDR3 nucleotides: TGTGCCACCAGTGACTCCTCAGACAGGGGGCAAGGAAATGGCTACACCTTC.

CDR3 sequence reads: CATSDPGQGSYGYTF. As DNA, the CDR3 is TGTGCCACCAGTGACCCTGGACAGGGAAGCTATGGCTACACCTTC. The J gene is TRBJ1-2, the V gene TRBV24-1; 8 nucleotides line up with TRBD1. With 4 bases clipped from V and 4 bases from J, the junction kept 7 bases outside the gene matches. The CDR3 runs to 15 residues. Germline CDR1 KGHDR, CDR2 SFDVKD.

This clone was observed a single time. In DNA, the CDR3 is TGTGCCAGCAGCCTGTACCAGGTTTCCGGGGAGCTGTTTTTT. It is translated as CASSLYQVSGELFF. The chain uses TRBV3-1 (or the pseudogene TRBV3-2) and TRBJ2-2, with D unresolved. V was clipped by 4 bases and J by 6 bases, with 12 bases between them. The V gene's germline CDR1 is LGHDT and CDR2 YNNKEL (reference sequence). The CDR3 contains 14 residues.

The chain combines TRBV5-1 with TRBJ1-1, with 7 bases lining up with TRBD1. The CDR3 is 15 residues long. V was pared by 4 bases and J by 0 bases, with 6 bases of the junction left unmatched. CDR1 and CDR2 (germline): SGHRS, YFSETQ. The CDR3 sequence: CASSPETGMNTEAFF. CDR3 nucleotides: TGCGCCAGCAGCCCGGAGACAGGGATGAACACTGAAGCTTTCTTT.

V and J are TRBV11-2 and TRBJ2-7; D is perhaps TRBD2 (5 bases). Trimming took 2 bases from V and 4 from J, leaving 6 bases between them. CDR1 and CDR2 (germline): SGHAT, FQNNGV. The CDR3 is 12 residues long. The CDR3 protein is CASSLTGYEQYF. The CDR3, as DNA: TGTGCCAGCAGCTTAACGGGGTACGAGCAGTACTTC.

J is TRBJ1-1 and V is TRBV18; D is perhaps TRBD1 (6 bases). The CDR3 extends over 14 amino acids. From germline, CDR1 is KGHSH and CDR2 LQKENI. The ends were cut back, 3 bases at V and 3 bases at J, with 11 bases in the middle. The DNA of the CDR3 is TGTGCCAGCTCACCCGACAGGCAATACACTGAAGCTTTCTTT. Translated: CASSPDRQYTEAFF.

The DNA for the CDR3 is TGCGCCAGCAGCTTGACAGGGGGGGCTGGAGAGCAGTACGTC. This sequence encodes CASSLTGGAGEQYV. V usage is TRBV5-1 and J usage is TRBJ2-7; possibly TRBD1 for D (8 bases). CDR1 is SGHRS, CDR2 YFSETQ, per germline. The ends were cut back, 1 base at V and 7 bases at J, with 15 bases in the middle. There are 14 residues in the CDR3.

Written as DNA, the CDR3 is TGCGCCAGCAGCCAAGAACCGGGACTAGCGGGAGGTTTTTCGGGGGAGCTGTTTTTT. This sequence encodes CASSQEPGLAGGFSGELFF. This rearrangement joins TRBV4-3 to TRBJ2-2; 15 positions agree with TRBD2. Germline V CDR1 and CDR2: LGHNA, YSLEER. This CDR3 is built from 19 residues. J gave up 8 bases and V 0 bases, and 10 bases lay outside the gene matches.

The genes are TRBV24-1 and TRBJ2-1; D is undetermined. Per germline, CDR1 KGHDR and CDR2 SFDVKD. CDR3 size: 13 residues. V dropped 1 base and J dropped 12 bases, with 12 bases sitting between them. As DNA, the CDR3 is TGTGCCACCAGTGATTTTGACCGAGGAAGGCAGTTCTTC. It translates to CATSDFDRGRQFF.

The rearrangement uses TRBV7-9 and TRBJ1-4; 7 nucleotides match TRBD1. The trim removed 3 bases at V and 7 bases at J, leaving 5 bases unmatched. The CDR3 has 14 residues. Germline loops: CDR1 SEHNR, CDR2 FQNEAQ (reference sequence). The CDR3 DNA sequence: TGTGCCAGCAGCTTTCGGGCAGGGGGTGAAAAACTGTTTTTT. It codes for CASSFRAGGEKLFF. The entire variable domain, with the rest obtained from reference TRBV7-9 and TRBJ1-4, is as follows: DTGVSQNPRHKITKRGQNVTFRCDPISEHNRLYWYRQTLGQGPEFLTYFQNEAQLEKSRLLSDRFSAERPKGSFSTLEIQRTEQGDSAMYLCASSFRAGGEKLFFGSGTQLSVL.

The V gene is TRBV7-9, the J gene TRBJ1-2, with 9 nucleotides matching TRBD1. CDR3 size: 14 residues. V gave up 5 bases and J gave up 6 bases; unmatched junction bases: 7. Germline CDR1 is SEHNR and CDR2 is FQNEAQ (reference sequence). The CDR3 loop reads CASSLYGDRDGYTF. CDR3 DNA: TGTGCCAGCAGCCTATACGGGGACAGGGATGGCTACACCTTC.

The chain recombines TRBV18 with TRBJ2-3; D remains ambiguous. This CDR3 comprises 13 residues. Between the trimmed V and J ends, which lost 0 bases and 4 bases, there was a span of 5 bases. The germline V gene has CDR1 KGHSH and CDR2 LQKENI. The CDR3 DNA reads TGTGCCAGCTCACCACCGTATCCAGATACGCAGTATTTT. This encodes CASSPPYPDTQYF.

V gene TRBV6-2 or TRBV6-3 combines with J gene TRBJ1-1; tentative D call: TRBD1 (6 bases). V lost 2 bases to trimming and J lost 1 base, with 17 bases between them. The CDR3 has 17 residues. Looked up from germline, CDR1 is MNHEY and CDR2 is SVGEGT. CDR3 protein: CASSYNPGGRTNTEAFF. In nucleotides, the CDR3 is TGTGCCAGCAGTTACAATCCCGGGGGGCGGACGAACACTGAAGCTTTCTTT.

This clone turned up a few times. In nucleotides, the CDR3 is TGTGCCAGCAGCGTCGACAGAAACTATGGCTACACCTTC. Its translation is CASSVDRNYGYTF. This chain links TRBV12-3 or TRBV12-4 with TRBJ1-2; D is perhaps TRBD1 (5 bases). Deletions cut 6 bases from V and 2 bases from J, with 10 bases between. This CDR3 comprises 13 residues.

The chain has TRBV9 and TRBJ2-5; tentatively, D is TRBD1 (5 bases). Germline CDR1 and CDR2: SGDLS and YYNGEE. The CDR3 consists of 15 residues. The V end was cut by 2 bases, the J end by 5 bases, with 16 bases between. The CDR3 loop reads CASSVSRNKGETQYF. The CDR3 DNA reads TGTGCCAGCAGCGTCTCCAGGAACAAGGGGGAGACCCAGTACTTC.

This chain links TRBV10-1 with TRBJ1-1; 10 nucleotides match TRBD1. The V and J ends lost 8 bases and 5 bases, in that order; junction bases with no gene match: 5. This CDR3 has 13 residues. Germline CDR1 WNHNN, CDR2 SYGVQD (reference sequence). The CDR3 here is CASGGTGDTEAFF. CDR3 DNA: TGCGCCAGCGGCGGGACAGGGGATACTGAAGCTTTCTTT.

CDR3 nucleotide sequence: TGTGCCACACGACAGTACTGGAACACTGAAGCTTTCTTT. This sequence encodes CATRQYWNTEAFF. The V gene is TRBV24-1, the J gene TRBJ1-1; D may be TRBD1 (5 bases). The germline V gene encodes CDR1 KGHDR and CDR2 SFDVKD. The CDR3 is 13 residues long. V was shortened by 10 bases and J by 1 base, with 12 bases between the two germline ends.

J is TRBJ2-5 and V is TRBV4-1; D is perhaps TRBD2 (5 bases). Trimming removed 1 base from V and 5 bases from J, with 11 bases in between. The CDR3 covers 14 residues. Germline CDR1 MGHRA, CDR2 YSYEKL. The CDR3 DNA follows: TGCGCCAGCAGCCAAGGAGGGCTTTTCGAGACCCAGTACTTC. It codes for CASSQGGLFETQYF.

The gene calls are TRBV10-3 and TRBJ2-1; 8 bases align to TRBD2. Germline V CDR1 and CDR2: ENHRY, SYGVKD. Trimming took 0 bases from V and 7 from J; bases not matched to a gene: 5. The length of the CDR3 is 15 residues. The CDR3 DNA reads TGTGCCATCAGTGAGTCAGCGGGAGCACCAAATGAGCAGTTCTTC. It yields the protein CAISESAGAPNEQFF.

The sample holds many counts of this clone. V usage is TRBV9 and J usage is TRBJ1-2, with TRBD1 matching over 9 bases. Germline V gives CDR1 SGDLS, CDR2 YYNGEE. The CDR3 spans 15 residues. V was pared by 3 bases and J by 4 bases, with 7 bases of the junction left unmatched. The CDR3 DNA reads as TGTGCCAGCAGCGCTACGGGACAGGGCAGCTATGGCTACACCTTC. It encodes CASSATGQGSYGYTF.

The rearrangement joins TRBV4-1 to TRBJ1-1; 7 bases map to TRBD1. V gave up 5 bases and J gave up 1 base; unmatched junction bases: 7. This CDR3 has 15 amino acids. Germline V gene data show CDR1 as MGHRA and CDR2 as YSYEKL. CDR3 amino acids: CASSSPDRENTEAFF. The CDR3, as DNA: TGCGCCAGCAGCTCCCCAGACAGGGAGAACACTGAAGCTTTCTTT.

The CDR3 region has the DNA TGTGCCAGCAGTCAGCCAGGGTCCTCCTACGAGCAGTACGTC. As protein: CASSQPGSSYEQYV. This chain connects TRBV28 to TRBJ2-7; the D gene is possibly TRBD1 (5 bases). V was trimmed by 5 bases and J by 0 bases, leaving 11 bases between them. This CDR3 contains 14 residues. Germline CDR1 MDHEN, CDR2 SYDVKM.

This chain uses TRBV11-3 with TRBJ1-1; 10 bases are shared with TRBD1. The V gene's germline CDR1 is SGHNT and CDR2 YENEEA. V lost 5 bases and J lost 4; bases outside the gene matches: 7. The length of the CDR3 is 15 residues. CDR3 nucleotide sequence: TGTGCCAGCAGCCCGGGACAGGGGATGACCACTGAAGCTTTCTTT. This sequence encodes CASSPGQGMTTEAFF. Complete variable domain (other parts from reference TRBV11-3 and TRBJ1-1): EAGVVQSPRYKIIEKKQPVAFWCNPISGHNTLYWYLQNLGQGPELLIRYENEEAVDDSQLPKDRFSAERLKGVDSTLKIQPAELGDSAVYLCASSPGQGMTTEAFFGQGTRLTVV.

In its sample, this clone was seen once. The V call is TRBV5-1, the J call TRBJ2-1, with 10 bases identical to TRBD2. Unmatched junction bases numbered 12, after V lost 3 bases and J lost 6 bases. The CDR3 runs to 17 residues. CDR1 and CDR2 from the germline V gene are SGHRS and YFSETQ. The CDR3 sequence: CASSYWSSGSVSNEQFF. CDR3 sequence (DNA): TGCGCCAGCAGCTACTGGTCTAGCGGGAGCGTCAGCAATGAGCAGTTCTTC.

This rearrangement joins TRBV3-1 (or the pseudogene TRBV3-2) to TRBJ2-1, with TRBD1 identical over 10 bases. The CDR3 totals 12 residues. Germline V gene sequence: CDR1 LGHDT, CDR2 YNNKEL (reference sequence). The V segment lost 3 bases and the J segment 12 bases; nucleotides outside the gene matches: 2. The CDR3, as DNA: TGTGCCAGCAGCCATAGGACAGGGGGGCAGTTCTTC. Translated: CASSHRTGGQFF.

This clone was seen a few times. The rearrangement joins TRBV5-1 to TRBJ1-2, with 7 positions matching TRBD1. This CDR3 contains 15 residues. V lost 7 bases, J lost 1 base, and 10 bases stayed unmatched. Germline-derived CDR1 and CDR2 are SGHRS and YFSETQ. CDR3 nucleotide sequence: TGCGCCAGCGGGGAGACAGGGAACGATAACTATGGCTACACCTTC. Translated, it gives CASGETGNDNYGYTF.

The rearrangement links TRBV28 to TRBJ1-1; possible D gene TRBD1, 5 bases. The CDR3 consists of 14 residues. The germline V gene encodes CDR1 MDHEN and CDR2 SYDVKM. The V end was cut by 1 base, the J end by 11 bases, with 17 bases between. CDR3 DNA: TGTGCCAGCAGTTTATTGACGGGGGGGGATAGGGCTTTCTTT. This sequence encodes CASSLLTGGDRAFF.

V is TRBV7-6 and J is TRBJ2-2; 11 bases are a match to TRBD1. The CDR3 extends over 17 amino acids. The germline gives CDR1 SGHVS, CDR2 FNYEAQ. The V segment lost 2 bases and the J segment 3 bases; nucleotides outside the gene matches: 5. The CDR3 DNA reads as TGTGCCAGCAGCTTAAGGACAGGGGGCGCGTACACCGGGGAGCTGTTTTTT. It encodes CASSLRTGGAYTGELFF.

This rearrangement joins TRBV2 to TRBJ1-1; D may be TRBD1 (6 bases). Germline V gene sequence: CDR1 SNHLY, CDR2 FYNNEI. V lost 3 bases to trimming and J lost 11 bases, with 13 bases between them. The CDR3 sequence is 12 residues long. CDR3 region: CASSDRGLTAFF. In DNA, the CDR3 is TGTGCCAGCAGTGACAGGGGTCTCACGGCTTTCTTT.

The chain carries TRBV19 and TRBJ1-4; possibly TRBD1 for D (5 bases). CDR3 length: 18 amino acids. V was pared by 2 bases and J by 0 bases, with 16 bases between. CDR1 is LNHDA and CDR2 is SQIVND in the germline V gene (reference sequence). Here the CDR3 DNA reads TGTGCCAGTAGTATAAAGGGAGGAGGGGCGGCAACTAATGAAAAACTGTTTTTT. It codes for CASSIKGGGAATNEKLFF.